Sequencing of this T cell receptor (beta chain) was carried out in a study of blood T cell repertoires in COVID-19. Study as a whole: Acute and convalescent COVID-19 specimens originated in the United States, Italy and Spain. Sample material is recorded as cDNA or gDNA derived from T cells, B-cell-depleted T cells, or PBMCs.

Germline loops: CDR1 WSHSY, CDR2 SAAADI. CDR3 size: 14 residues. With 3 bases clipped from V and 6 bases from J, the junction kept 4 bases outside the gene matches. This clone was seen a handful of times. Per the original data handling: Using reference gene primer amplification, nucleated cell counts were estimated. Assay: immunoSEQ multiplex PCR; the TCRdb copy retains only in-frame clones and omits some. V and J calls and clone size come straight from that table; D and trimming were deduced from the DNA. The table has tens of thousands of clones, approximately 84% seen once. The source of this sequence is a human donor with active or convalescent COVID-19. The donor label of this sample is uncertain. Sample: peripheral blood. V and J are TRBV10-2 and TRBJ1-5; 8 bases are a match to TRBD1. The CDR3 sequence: CASSDQGAAQPQHF. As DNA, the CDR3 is TGCGCCAGCAGTGACCAGGGGGCGGCTCAGCCCCAGCATTTT.